Listed below are T cell receptor beta chains from one sample, sequenced in a study of cytomegalovirus exposure and HLA in healthy donors. Clones were sequenced by immunoSEQ multiplex PCR, and TCRdb holds only the in-frame ones, with some missing. The sample carries under 200,000 clones, around 81% recorded once. The sequencing sample was made of PBMCs. These receptors all come from a man aged 35 to 55 in good health and CMV-seronegative. Each CDR3 is given with its conserved first and last residue. A D gene is named only where the DNA matches it firmly. Clone size is not always given. Where it is, it says once, few, many or a class for expanded clones.

J,D,V,size,length,DNA,CDR3
TRBJ2-4,NA,TRBV11-2,once,13,TGTGCCAGCGCCCGGTTAGCCAAAAACATTCAGTACTTC,CASARLAKNIQYF
TRBJ2-1,TRBD2,TRBV9,NA,14,TGTGCCAGCTCGGGGGGAGAGTCCTACAATGAGCAGTTCTTC,CASSGGESYNEQFF
TRBJ2-3,NA,TRBV4-3,NA,15,TGCGCCAGCAGCCAAGGTGTCTTCGGCACAGATACGCAGTATTTT,CASSQGVFGTDTQYF
TRBJ2-3,NA,TRBV18,NA,16,TGTGCCAGCTCACGAAAACCGGGAACTAGCACAGATACGCAGTATTTT,CASSRKPGTSTDTQYF
TRBJ1-4,TRBD1,TRBV5-8,few,17,TGTGCCAGCAGCACCGGACAGGGGACGGCAACTAATGAAAAACTGTTTTTT,CASSTGQGTATNEKLFF
TRBJ2-7,TRBD2,TRBV2,NA,15,TGTGCCAGCACCCCCTGGGGGGGAAGGATGTACGAGCAGTACTTC,CASTPWGGRMYEQYF
TRBJ2-2,TRBD1,TRBV5-1,NA,15,TGCGCCAGCAGCCCTGGACAGGGAAGGGACGGGGAGCTGTTTTTT,CASSPGQGRDGELFF
TRBJ2-7,NA,TRBV4-3,few,15,TGCGCCAGCAGCCAAGGAGGTGAGCCGGCCTACGAGCAGTACTTC,CASSQGGEPAYEQYF
TRBJ2-5,TRBD2,TRBV11-2,NA,17,TGTGCCAGCAGCTCCCCCCTAGCGGGAGGTCGGAGGGAGACCCAGTACTTC,CASSSPLAGGRRETQYF
TRBJ2-7,TRBD2,TRBV15,few,14,TGTGCCACCAGCAGACTAGCGGGGAGCTACGAGCAGTACTTC,CATSRLAGSYEQYF
TRBJ2-1,TRBD2,TRBV7-9,NA,18,TGTGCCAGCAGCCCACCCAGAGTAGCGGGAGTATCGGGCAATGAGCAGTTCTTC,CASSPPRVAGVSGNEQFF
TRBJ2-1,TRBD2,TRBV9,NA,17,TGTGCCAGCAGCCCTTTTGTTACGGGAGGAATGTATGGTGAGCAGTTCTTC,CASSPFVTGGMYGEQFF
TRBJ2-1,TRBD2,TRBV4-3,NA,17,TGCGCCAGCAGCCAAGATCGACGGACTAGCGTGGGGAATGAGCAGTTCTTC,CASSQDRRTSVGNEQFF
TRBJ1-1,NA,TRBV13,once,15,TGTGCCAGCAGCTTAGGGGGGGAGGGGGGAACCGAAGCTTTCTTT,CASSLGGEGGTEAFF
TRBJ1-1,TRBD1,TRBV5-4,NA,14,TGTGCCAGCAGCTTGGGTAGGGACAGCTCTGAAGCTTTCTTT,CASSLGRDSSEAFF
TRBJ1-4,NA,TRBV5-1,NA,14,TGCGCCAGCAGCTCGACAGCAACTAATGAAAAACTGTTTTTT,CASSSTATNEKLFF
TRBJ2-1,TRBD2,TRBV4-3,NA,14,TGCGCCAGCAGCCAAGTTCGGCGGGAGGCTGAGCAGTTCTTC,CASSQVRREAEQFF
TRBJ2-3,TRBD1,TRBV9,NA,19,TGTGCCAGCAGCGTAGATTTGGGGGGGACAGGGAAGTTCACAGATACGCAGTATTTT,CASSVDLGGTGKFTDTQYF
TRBJ1-3,NA,TRBV7-8,NA,15,TGTGCCAGCAGCTTAGTATCAGGGGAGGGAAACACCATATATTTT,CASSLVSGEGNTIYF
TRBJ1-2,NA,TRBV5-6,NA,13,TGTGCCAGCAGCTTGGGGGGGCCGGGTGGCTACACCTTC,CASSLGGPGGYTF
TRBJ1-5,NA,TRBV19,NA,16,TGTGCCAGTAGTATGGGCAGACTACATAGCAATCAGCCCCAGCATTTT,CASSMGRLHSNQPQHF
TRBJ1-2,NA,TRBV5-1,once,12,TGCGCCAGCAGCCCACAGGATTATGGCTACACCTTC,CASSPQDYGYTF
TRBJ1-1,TRBD1,TRBV6-5,NA,13,TGTGCCAGCAGTAGACAGGGTCACACTGAAGCTTTCTTT,CASSRQGHTEAFF
TRBJ2-3,TRBD2,TRBV5-4,once,17,TGTGCCAGCAGCTTTGGTGGAGTAGCGGGGGGCACAGATACGCAGTATTTT,CASSFGGVAGGTDTQYF
TRBJ2-2,NA,TRBV20-1,few,11,TGCAGTGCTAGAGCCCACGGGGAGCTGTTTTTT,CSARAHGELFF
TRBJ2-1,NA,TRBV18,NA,14,TGTGCCAGCTCACCACTAGCGCGGAGATATGAGCAGTTCTTC,CASSPLARRYEQFF
TRBJ2-2,NA,TRBV10-1,NA,12,TGCGCCAGCAGTGAGGGCCCCGGGGAGCTGTTTTTT,CASSEGPGELFF
TRBJ2-7,NA,TRBV7-9,NA,17,TGTGCCAGCAGCCCGCGGGGGGGACAGGTCCTCTCCTACGAGCAGTACTTC,CASSPRGGQVLSYEQYF
TRBJ2-5,NA,TRBV21-1,NA,17,TGTGCCAGCAGCAAGTTCTCCGCGGGGGGACCCCAAGAGACCCAGTACTTC,CASSKFSAGGPQETQYF